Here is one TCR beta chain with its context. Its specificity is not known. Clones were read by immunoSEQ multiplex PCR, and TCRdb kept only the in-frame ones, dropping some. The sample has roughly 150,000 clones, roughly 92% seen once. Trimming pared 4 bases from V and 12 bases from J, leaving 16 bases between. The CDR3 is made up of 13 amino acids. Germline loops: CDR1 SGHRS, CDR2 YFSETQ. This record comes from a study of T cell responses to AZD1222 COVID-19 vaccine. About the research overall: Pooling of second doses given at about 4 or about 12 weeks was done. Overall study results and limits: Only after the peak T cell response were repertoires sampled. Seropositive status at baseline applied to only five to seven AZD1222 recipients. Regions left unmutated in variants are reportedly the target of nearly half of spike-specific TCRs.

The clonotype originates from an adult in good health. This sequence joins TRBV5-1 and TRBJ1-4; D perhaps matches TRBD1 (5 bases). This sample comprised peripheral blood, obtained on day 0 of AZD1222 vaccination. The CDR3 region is CASSADGGLELFF. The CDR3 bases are TGCGCCAGCAGCGCAGACGGGGGGTTGGAACTGTTTTTT.